This T cell receptor (beta chain) comes out of a study of T cell repertoires in cytomegalovirus infection. Study as a whole: Recently identified HLA-C-restricted and well-studied HLA-B-restricted CMV epitopes were used. It can be stated that public TCR beta signatures indicated CMV infection as well as a matching HLA type.

V trimming: 7 bases; J trimming: 0 bases; junction bases outside the gene matches: 13. The V gene's germline CDR1 is SNHLY and CDR2 FYNNEI. This CDR3 comprises 19 residues. A word on this clonotype: Its antigen is still unknown.

TCRdb reprocessed the reads with MiXCR, giving one entry per CDR3 protein. The data show some 920,000 distinct CDR3 sequences, roughly 30% seen once. Findings and caveats of the study: Clonotype analysis showed dominance of the ex vivo response by HLA-C-restricted CMV-specific TCR beta clonotypes. Cumulated frequencies of public TCR beta families served to identify carriers of CMV plus the relevant HLA.

The material was cultured CD8+ T cells from PBMCs, obtained from culture after CMV antigen stimulation. The sequence was obtained from a human donor in good health (CMV status not recorded). Some clones in this sample may be carry-over from other donors' samples. J is TRBJ2-6 and V is TRBV2; TRBD1 aligns across 9 bases. The CDR3 region has the DNA TGTGCCAGCATTCGTGTGGTGGGGACAGGGACCTCTGGGGCCAACGTCCTGACTTTC. It translates to CASIRVVGTGTSGANVLTF.